What follows are 20 T cell receptor beta chains derived from one specimen sequenced in a study of cytomegalovirus exposure and HLA in healthy donors. Assay: immunoSEQ multiplex PCR; the TCRdb copy retains only in-frame clones and omits some. Here the sample spans 99,000 or so clones, roughly nine tenths being singletons. Sequencing was done on a sample of PBMCs. The receptors stem from a woman younger than 30 in good health and CMV-seropositive.

CDR3 loop: CANTTGSDAKTQYF. The CDR3 nucleotides read TGTGCTAACACCACAGGGTCTGATGCGAAGACCCAGTACTTC. This chain links TRBV7-7 with TRBJ2-5; maybe TRBD1 (6 bases). In germline, CDR1 is SSHAT, CDR2 FNYEAQ (reference sequence). The CDR3 runs to 14 residues. The whole variable domain, remainder taken from reference TRBV7-7 and TRBJ2-5, is GAGVSQSPRYKVTKRGQDVTLRCDPISSHATLYWYQQALGQGPEFLTYFNYEAQPDKSGLPSDRFSAERPEGSISTLTIQRTEQRDSAMYRCANTTGSDAKTQYFGPGTRLLVL.

The V call is TRBV18, the J call TRBJ2-6; 12 nucleotides agree with TRBD1. This CDR3 is 17 amino acids long. Trimming cost V 3 bases and J 1 base; bases outside gene matches: 1. Germline V gene sequence: CDR1 KGHSH, CDR2 LQKENI. CDR3 DNA sequence: TGTGCCAGCTCACCGGGACAGGGGGCGTCTGGGGCCAACGTCCTGACTTTC. Protein product: CASSPGQGASGANVLTF. The whole variable domain, filled in from reference TRBV18 and TRBJ2-6, reads NAGVMQNPRHLVRRRGQEARLRCSPMKGHSHVYWYRQLPEEGLKFMVYLQKENIIDESGMPKERFSAEFPKEGPSILRIQQVVRGDSAAYFCASSPGQGASGANVLTFGAGSRLTVL.

The chain combines TRBV30 with TRBJ1-1; D perhaps matches TRBD1 (6 bases). V was clipped by 4 bases and J by 1 base, with 16 bases between them. The CDR3 consists of 15 residues. Per the germline V gene, CDR1 is GTSNPN and CDR2 is SVGIG (reference sequence). The CDR3: CAWTLSVRGNTEAFF. CDR3 bases: TGTGCCTGGACCCTTAGTGTCAGGGGGAACACTGAAGCTTTCTTT. Together with reference TRBV30 and TRBJ1-1, the CDR3 gives the full variable domain: SQTIHQWPATLVQPVGSPLSLECTVEGTSNPNLYWYRQAAGRGLQLLFYSVGIGQISSEVPQNLSASRPQDRQFILSSKKLLLSDSGFYLCAWTLSVRGNTEAFFGQGTRLTVV.

The chain carries TRBV10-3 and TRBJ2-3; D is unclear. The CDR3 has 12 amino acids. V lost 0 bases, J lost 5 bases, and 3 bases lay in between. CDR1 is ENHRY and CDR2 is SYGVKD in the germline V gene. CDR3 protein: CAISESKDTQYF. The CDR3 bases are TGTGCCATCAGTGAGTCTAAAGATACGCAGTATTTT.

This chain joins TRBV5-1 and TRBJ2-7; D not resolved. The CDR3 covers 12 residues. Trimming shortened V by 5 bases and J by 2 bases, and 8 bases separated the two germline ends. CDR1 SGHRS and CDR2 YFSETQ come from the germline V gene. CDR3 protein: CASRGVTYEQYF. DNA of the CDR3: TGCGCCAGCAGAGGAGTCACCTACGAGCAGTACTTC. The whole variable domain, filled in from reference TRBV5-1 and TRBJ2-7, reads KAGVTQTPRYLIKTRGQQVTLSCSPISGHRSVSWYQQTPGQGLQFLFEYFSETQRNKGNFPGRFSGRQFSNSRSEMNVSTLELGDSALYLCASRGVTYEQYFGPGTRLTVT.

The J gene is TRBJ2-1, the V gene TRBV14, with 11 bases identical to TRBD2. This CDR3 comprises 15 residues. V shed 6 bases and J 6 bases; nucleotides not matched to a gene: 7. The V gene's germline CDR1 is SGHDN and CDR2 FVKESK. The CDR3 is CASSLAGGAGNEQFF. The CDR3 DNA follows: TGTGCCAGCAGTCTAGCGGGAGGTGCTGGCAATGAGCAGTTCTTC.

The chain couples TRBV18 to TRBJ2-6, with 11 bases that match TRBD2. V was pared by 4 bases and J by 3 bases, with 14 bases of the junction left unmatched. Germline-derived CDR1 and CDR2 are KGHSH and LQKENI. The CDR3 covers 20 residues. CDR3 sequence reads: CASSHSLTSGIVDGANVLTF. As DNA, the CDR3 is TGTGCCAGCTCACATTCACTGACTAGCGGGATCGTCGATGGGGCCAACGTCCTGACTTTC.

This rearrangement joins TRBV28 to TRBJ2-1; 9 nucleotides match TRBD2. V lost 2 bases and J lost 6; bases outside the gene matches: 5. The CDR3 extends over 15 amino acids. Germline CDR1 MDHEN, CDR2 SYDVKM. CDR3 loop: CASSLVTSGFNEQFF. Written as DNA, the CDR3 is TGTGCCAGCAGTTTAGTTACTAGCGGGTTCAATGAGCAGTTCTTC.

This sequence joins TRBV18 and TRBJ1-6, with D uncertain. The CDR3 has 13 amino acids. Trimming shortened V by 2 bases and J by 9 bases, and 8 bases separated the two germline ends. Germline V lookup: CDR1 KGHSH, CDR2 LQKENI. In DNA, the CDR3 is TGTGCCAGCTCACCAGCCCTGGCTTCACCCCTCCACTTT. The encoded protein is CASSPALASPLHF.

This rearrangement joins TRBV14 to TRBJ1-4; 10 nucleotides match TRBD1. The CDR3 sequence is 16 residues long. Germline values: CDR1 SGHDN, CDR2 FVKESK. The V gene end was trimmed by 4 bases and the J gene end by 13 bases; junction bases not matched to a gene: 15. The chain's CDR3 is CASSLALGTGDPGLFF. CDR3 DNA: TGTGCCAGCAGCCTAGCCCTTGGGACAGGGGATCCGGGACTGTTTTTT.

The rearrangement uses TRBV30 and TRBJ1-4; 9 bases line up with TRBD1. Germline CDR1 and CDR2: GTSNPN and SVGIG (reference sequence). J lost 7 bases, V lost 3 bases, and 12 bases had no gene match. The CDR3 runs to 16 residues. The CDR3 region has the DNA TGTGCCTGGAGAACGGGACAGGGTATCGGAGGTGAAAAACTGTTTTTT. Its protein product is CAWRTGQGIGGEKLFF.

This chain links TRBV13 with TRBJ2-3; tentative D call: TRBD2 (6 bases). Germline-derived CDR1 and CDR2 are PRHDT and FYEKMQ (reference sequence). Trimming shortened V by 2 bases and J by 4 bases, and 22 bases separated the two germline ends. CDR3 length equals 18 residues. The CDR3 sequence is CASSLNPPGAGSADTQYF. DNA for the CDR3: TGTGCCAGCAGCTTAAACCCCCCAGGCGCGGGGAGCGCAGATACGCAGTATTTT.

The chain has TRBV9 and TRBJ2-1; D is unresolved. V was shortened by 0 bases and J by 8 bases, with 3 bases between the two germline ends. Germline V gives CDR1 SGDLS, CDR2 YYNGEE. The CDR3 extends over 11 amino acids. CDR3 in amino acids: CASSVVDEQFF. The CDR3 region has the DNA TGTGCCAGCAGCGTAGTCGATGAGCAGTTCTTC.

The chain carries TRBV28 and TRBJ2-1; the match to TRBD1 covers 7 bases. The length of the CDR3 is 15 residues. The germline CDR1 and CDR2 sequences are MDHEN and SYDVKM. V dropped 5 bases and J dropped 10; count of bases not matched to a gene: 14. CDR3 DNA: TGTGCCAGCAGTCCCCGGGACAGTCCTATCCACGAGCAGTTCTTC. This sequence encodes CASSPRDSPIHEQFF.

This sequence joins TRBV6-1 and TRBJ2-1; 8 positions match TRBD2. Looked up from germline, CDR1 is MNHNS and CDR2 is SASEGT. This CDR3 has 14 amino acids. Trimming at V came to 6 bases and at J to 8 bases, leaving 9 bases not matched to a gene. The CDR3 nucleotides read TGTGCCAGCAGCCCGGGACTAGGCCGGTATGAGCAGTTCTTC. Encoded protein: CASSPGLGRYEQFF.

The rearrangement joins TRBV2 to TRBJ1-1, with D maybe TRBD1 (5 bases). Germline loops: CDR1 SNHLY, CDR2 FYNNEI. The ends were cut back, 5 bases at V and 3 bases at J, with 10 bases in the middle. The CDR3 is made up of 13 amino acids. The CDR3 DNA sequence: TGTGCCAGCAGTTCAGGGTGGGACACTGAAGCTTTCTTT. Translated, it gives CASSSGWDTEAFF.

The V call is TRBV5-1, the J call TRBJ2-3; the match to TRBD1 covers 7 bases. With V trimmed by 1 base and J by 2 bases, 7 bases remained unmatched. The CDR3 totals 16 residues. Germline CDR1 and CDR2: SGHRS and YFSETQ. CDR3 region: CASSLFGDRSTDTQYF. The CDR3 nucleotides read TGCGCCAGCAGCTTGTTTGGGGACAGATCCACAGATACGCAGTATTTT.

The rearrangement uses TRBV27 and TRBJ1-2, with 7 positions matching TRBD1. This CDR3 contains 15 residues. Trimming at V came to 3 bases and at J to 7 bases, leaving 11 bases not matched to a gene. CDR1 and CDR2 from the germline V gene are MNHEY and SMNVEV (reference sequence). The CDR3 DNA reads TGTGCCAGCAGTTTCCGAATAGGGGGCGCGGCTGGCTACACCTTC. Its protein product is CASSFRIGGAAGYTF.

The chain carries TRBV6-5 and TRBJ1-5, with 8 bases lining up with TRBD1. Germline CDR1 MNHEY, CDR2 SVGAGI. The CDR3 has 15 residues. The V gene end was trimmed by 4 bases and the J gene end by 6 bases; junction bases not matched to a gene: 8. Written as DNA, the CDR3 is TGTGCCAGCAGTTCCCGACAGGGGACGGGTCAGCCCCAGCATTTT. Translated, it gives CASSSRQGTGQPQHF.

This chain connects TRBV2 to TRBJ2-7; TRBD2 matches 7 bases. Germline V gives CDR1 SNHLY, CDR2 FYNNEI. J lost 4 bases, V lost 10 bases, and 10 bases had no gene match. This CDR3 has 13 amino acids. CDR3: CATQGLVGYEQYF. The CDR3 region has the DNA TGTGCCACCCAAGGACTAGTCGGTTACGAGCAGTACTTC. Supplemented by reference TRBV2 and TRBJ2-7, the full variable domain reads EPEVTQTPSHQVTQMGQEVILRCVPISNHLYFYWYRQILGQKVEFLVSFYNNEISEKSEIFDDQFSVERPDGSNFTLKIRSTKLEDSAMYFCATQGLVGYEQYFGPGTRLTVT.